These T cell receptor beta chains were read from a single sample in a study of CD8 T cells in Susac syndrome. A single record per CDR3 protein comes from TCRdb applying MiXCR to the immunoSEQ multiplex PCR reads. The sample consists of roughly 130,000 distinct CDR3 sequences, roughly 95% of them appearing once. The material sequenced was CD4+ T cells from PBMCs. The source is a human donor in good health. Each CDR3 is given with its conserved first and last residue. D genes are given only for firm matches. Clone size is not always given. Where it is, it says once, few, many or a class for expanded clones.

CDR3nt	CDR3aa	v_gene	j_gene	d_gene	abundance
TGTTTTTTTTTCAAGCAGAAGACGGCATACGAGCAGTACTTC	CFFFKQKTAYEQYF	TRBV7-2	TRBJ2-7	.	.
TGTGCCAGCAGCTGGTGGGGTCCCGGGGAGCTGTTTTTT	CASSWWGPGELFF	TRBV5-6	TRBJ2-2	.	.
TGTGCCAGCTCACAAAGGACAGGGGGCACGAACACCGGGGAGCTGTTTTTT	CASSQRTGGTNTGELFF	TRBV18	TRBJ2-2	TRBD1	once
TGTGCCAGCAGCCGCCAGGATACGCAGTATTTT	CASSRQDTQYF	TRBV5-6	TRBJ2-3	.	.
TGTGCCAGCCGATCCGGACAGCTCGAAGCTTTCTTT	CASRSGQLEAFF	TRBV12-3/TRBV12-4	TRBJ1-1	.	.
TGTGCCAGCATTGCGGGACGGGGAACTGCTGAAGCTTTCTTT	CASIAGRGTAEAFF	TRBV12-3/TRBV12-4	TRBJ1-1	.	.
TGTGCCATCAGTGGGACTAGCGGGAGTACTGAGCAGTTCTTC	CAISGTSGSTEQFF	TRBV10-3	TRBJ2-1	TRBD2	once
TGCAGCGTTGTACTAGCAGATACGCAGTATTTT	CSVVLADTQYF	TRBV29-1	TRBJ2-3	.	.
TGTGCCAGCAGTTACTCGGACGACCTCGGCGAGCAGTACTTC	CASSYSDDLGEQYF	TRBV6-5	TRBJ2-7	.	.
TGTGCCAGCAGCAGGGGGGACACCGGGGAGCTGTTTTTT	CASSRGDTGELFF	TRBV28	TRBJ2-2	.	.
TGTGCCAGCAGCCGACAGGGTGTTGGGTACTATGGCTACACCTTC	CASSRQGVGYYGYTF	TRBV7-8	TRBJ1-2	TRBD1	.
TGTGCCAGCAGTGGGCCGGGACAGGCGACCTACGAGCAGTACTTC	CASSGPGQATYEQYF	TRBV6-5	TRBJ2-7	TRBD1	.
TGTGCCAGCAGCGTCAGGGGGCAGGAGACCCAGTACTTC	CASSVRGQETQYF	TRBV7-9	TRBJ2-5	TRBD1	few
TGTGCCAGCAGCCGCGGACTAGCGGGAGTGAGGGAGCAGTACTTC	CASSRGLAGVREQYF	TRBV7-9	TRBJ2-7	TRBD2	once
TGTGCCAGCAGTTCGCGGACTAGCGGGAGCTCCTACGAGCAGTACTTC	CASSSRTSGSSYEQYF	TRBV6-5	TRBJ2-7	TRBD2	once
TGTGCCAGCAGACGGGACAGGGGGCGCTACGAGCAGTACTTC	CASRRDRGRYEQYF	TRBV7-9	TRBJ2-7	TRBD1	.
TGCAGCGTTGATGGACTAGCGGGAGTTGAGACCCAGTACTTC	CSVDGLAGVETQYF	TRBV29-1	TRBJ2-5	TRBD2	once
TGCGCCAGCAGCCAAGATAGACTAGCGGGATCAGCAGATACGCAGTATTTT	CASSQDRLAGSADTQYF	TRBV4-1	TRBJ2-3	TRBD2	.
TGTGCCATCAGAGGACAGGGGGTAGAGACCCAGTACTTC	CAIRGQGVETQYF	TRBV10-3	TRBJ2-5	TRBD1	.
TGTGCCAGCTCACCACAGGGACAGGGTGTCAATGAGCAGTTCTTC	CASSPQGQGVNEQFF	TRBV18	TRBJ2-1	TRBD1	.
TGCAGCGTTGTCCGGGGGGCTGGAAACACCATATATTTT	CSVVRGAGNTIYF	TRBV29-1	TRBJ1-3	.	.
TGTGCCAGCAGTTTTTCTACGAACACTGAAGCTTTCTTT	CASSFSTNTEAFF	TRBV12-3/TRBV12-4	TRBJ1-1	.	.
TGTGCCATCACCGTGGGAGCCCTTTCCGGGGCCAACGTCCTGACTTTC	CAITVGALSGANVLTF	TRBV12-3/TRBV12-4	TRBJ2-6	.	.
TGCAGCTCGGGGCGGGGGGGTGAGCAGTTCTTC	CSSGRGGEQFF	TRBV29-1	TRBJ2-1	TRBD2	.
TGCAGCGGGCTAGGCCTGGCATACGAGCAGTACTTC	CSGLGLAYEQYF	TRBV29-1	TRBJ2-7	.	.
TGTGCCAGCAGCCCCGACTTAGCGGGAAAAGAGACCCAGTACTTC	CASSPDLAGKETQYF	TRBV12-3/TRBV12-4	TRBJ2-5	TRBD2	.
TGTGCCAGCAGTGAAGAGAATGAGCAGTTCTTC	CASSEENEQFF	TRBV2	TRBJ2-1	.	.
TGTGCCAGCAGCCACCGGCGGCGGGAGGGCCGTAATGAGCAGTTCTTC	CASSHRRREGRNEQFF	TRBV7-9	TRBJ2-1	TRBD2	.
TGTGCCAGCAGCTTAGACGGACCCCCCCGGGAAAAACTGTTTTTT	CASSLDGPPREKLFF	TRBV7-9	TRBJ1-4	.	.
TGTGCCAGCAGCCAAGTATTACGCCAAGAGCAGTTCTTC	CASSQVLRQEQFF	TRBV3-1	TRBJ2-1	.	.
TGTGCCACCAGTGATACTCGGGGGGGCACCTACGAGCAGTACTTC	CATSDTRGGTYEQYF	TRBV24-1	TRBJ2-7	TRBD2	.
TGCAGCGTTGAAGCAGAGGCTACGCAGTATTTT	CSVEAEATQYF	TRBV29-1	TRBJ2-3	.	.
TGTGCCAGCAGCGGGAAGCCCACAAGGGGAGCCTACGAGCAGTACTTC	CASSGKPTRGAYEQYF	TRBV9	TRBJ2-7	.	.
TGTGCCAGCAGTGTGGGAAAGACCTACGAGCAGTACTTC	CASSVGKTYEQYF	TRBV2	TRBJ2-7	.	.
TGTGCCAGCAGCAGCGACGGGGACAATCAGCCCCAGCATTTT	CASSSDGDNQPQHF	TRBV21-1	TRBJ1-5	.	.
TGCAGCGTGGAGAGAACAGGGGGCCACGAGCAGTACTTC	CSVERTGGHEQYF	TRBV29-1	TRBJ2-7	TRBD1	.
TGTGCCAGCAGCCAAAGTACCAGCGTCCAGTTCTTC	CASSQSTSVQFF	TRBV3-1	TRBJ2-1	.	.
TGTGCCAGCTCGAATACAGGGGGCGGCAACATTCAGTACTTC	CASSNTGGGNIQYF	TRBV18	TRBJ2-4	TRBD1	.
TGCAAGGCCAGGGACTCCTACGAGCAGTACTTC	CKARDSYEQYF	TRBV20-1	TRBJ2-7	.	.
TGTGCCAGCAGCGTCGGACTAGCGGGAGGTTCCTACAATGAGCAGTTCTTC	CASSVGLAGGSYNEQFF	TRBV9	TRBJ2-1	TRBD2	.
TGTGCCAGCAGTTCGTATGGGGGCACAGATACGCAGTATTTT	CASSSYGGTDTQYF	TRBV27	TRBJ2-3	.	.
TGTGCCAGCAGCTCCCGGGATCCAGCCCAGTTTTTT	CASSSRDPAQFF	TRBV7-9	TRBJ2-2	.	.
TGTGCCAGCAGCGAAGGGTACAGGACGAACACTGAAGCTTTCTTT	CASSEGYRTNTEAFF	TRBV3-1	TRBJ1-1	.	.
TGTGCCACCAGGGGGACAGGGTTAGATCAGCCCCAGCATTTT	CATRGTGLDQPQHF	TRBV15	TRBJ1-5	TRBD1	.
TGTGCCAGTGCTATGGCGGGGGCCGGGAAAGAAAAACTGTTTTTT	CASAMAGAGKEKLFF	TRBV19	TRBJ1-4	.	.
TGCAGTGCTAGTTCTCCAATGTTAAACACCGGGGAGCTGTTTTTT	CSASSPMLNTGELFF	TRBV20-1	TRBJ2-2	.	.
TGTGCCAGCAGGGCGGAACAGGGGGTAAAAACTGAAGCTTTCTTT	CASRAEQGVKTEAFF	TRBV2	TRBJ1-1	TRBD1	.
TGTGCCAGCAGTTGGACTAGCGGGGACCAAGAGACCCAGTACTTC	CASSWTSGDQETQYF	TRBV12-3/TRBV12-4	TRBJ2-5	TRBD2	.
TGTGCCAGCAGATCGCAGATTGGGGGCAATGAGCAGTTCTTC	CASRSQIGGNEQFF	TRBV12-3/TRBV12-4	TRBJ2-1	.	.
TGTGCCAGCAGCCCGGGACACCAGAACACTGAAGCTTTCTTT	CASSPGHQNTEAFF	TRBV3-1	TRBJ1-1	.	.
TGCAGCGTTGGCCCCACCTCCCTCGCGGGAGAGACCCAGTACTTC	CSVGPTSLAGETQYF	TRBV29-1	TRBJ2-5	.	once
TGTGCCAGCAGCTTAAATACGGTCCTTGGCTACACCTTC	CASSLNTVLGYTF	TRBV7-2	TRBJ1-2	.	.
TGTGCCAGCAGTTACGACCGTTCCTACGAGCAGTACTTC	CASSYDRSYEQYF	TRBV6-5	TRBJ2-7	.	.
TGTGCCAGCAGCTTAAGTTCAATCTCCTACGAGCAGTACTTC	CASSLSSISYEQYF	TRBV7-9	TRBJ2-7	.	.